This is a list of T cell receptor beta chains from one sample in a study of T-cell memory formation after mild COVID-19. TCRdb called the 5' RACE reads again in MiXCR, with one record for every CDR3 protein. This table has about 270,000 distinct CDR3 sequences, around 15% appearing once. Sequenced sample: PBMCs or a T cell subset sorted from them (not recorded which). The receptor set was obtained from a man younger than 30 who had mild COVID-19 (a few samples of this study predate the infection). Cell type and time point are not known. The CDR3 runs from the conserved cysteine through the conserved F or W. D genes are given only for firm matches. Clone sizes are given selectively: once, few, many, or a class where the clone is expanded.

>NA|NA|TRBV6-2/TRBV6-3|TRBJ2-1
TGTGCCAGCAGTTACCTGCTAGCCCCCGATGAGCAGTTCTTC
CASSYLLAPDEQFF
>NA|NA|TRBV14|TRBJ2-2
TGTGCCAGCAGCCAAGTTGATCGGGGGGCCACCGGGGAGCTGTTTTTT
CASSQVDRGATGELFF
>few|NA|TRBV6-4|TRBJ1-6
TGTGCCAGCAGTGAATCAGGGCCCAATTCACCCCTCCACTTT
CASSESGPNSPLHF
>NA|NA|TRBV2|TRBJ2-7
TGTGCCAGCAGTACACCCTACGAGCAGTACTTC
CASSTPYEQYF
>many|NA|TRBV12-3/TRBV12-4|TRBJ1-5
TGTGCCAGCAGTTTGTTTAGCAATCAGCCCCAGCATTTT
CASSLFSNQPQHF
>NA|TRBD2|TRBV27|TRBJ2-5
TGTGCCAGCGTAGCGGGGAGAAGGGTGGAGACCCAGTACTTC
CASVAGRRVETQYF
>few|NA|TRBV7-9|TRBJ1-6
TGTGCCAGCAGCTGGCCTCAGGGGCCCCTCCACTTT
CASSWPQGPLHF
>NA|NA|TRBV20-1|TRBJ1-1
TGCAGTGACCTGCGCCTAGGCAGCCAGGAGACTGAAGCTTTCTTT
CSDLRLGSQETEAFF
>few|NA|TRBV6-5|TRBJ1-2
TGTGCCAGCAGTTACCCGACGGTTAACTATGGCTACACCTTC
CASSYPTVNYGYTF
>NA|NA|TRBV5-5|TRBJ2-3
TGTGCCAGCAGCCTCGGGACCACCAGGGATACGCAGTATTTT
CASSLGTTRDTQYF
>NA|NA|TRBV6-5|TRBJ1-1
TGTGCCAGCAGTTATGGTCACACTGAAGCTTTCTTT
CASSYGHTEAFF
>NA|TRBD2|TRBV7-2|TRBJ2-1
TGTGCCAGCAGCTCTGGACTAGCGGGAGGGCCCCCCTACAATGAGCAGTTCTTC
CASSSGLAGGPPYNEQFF
>many|TRBD1|TRBV7-2|TRBJ2-7
TGTGCCAGCAGCTCCGGGACAGGGTACTACGAGCAGTACTTC
CASSSGTGYYEQYF
>NA|NA|TRBV5-1|TRBJ2-4
TGCGCCAGCAGCTTGGCGGGCCTCAGGCGGGGAGACTTAAACATTCAGTACTTC
CASSLAGLRRGDLNIQYF
>NA|NA|TRBV13|TRBJ2-7
TGTGCCAGCAGCCCCCGTTTCGGTGGCAGGGGAGAGGAGCAGTACTTC
CASSPRFGGRGEEQYF
>NA|NA|TRBV25-1|TRBJ1-1
TGTGCCAGCAGTCCCTCTGACAGCTACACTGAAGCTTTCTTT
CASSPSDSYTEAFF
>few|NA|TRBV7-9|TRBJ2-1
TGTGCCAGCAGCTTCGCGGGCGATGAGCAGTTCTTC
CASSFAGDEQFF
>few|NA|TRBV20-1|TRBJ1-6
TGCAGTGCTAGATCGGTTGCGGGGTCACCTCCGGCGGATTCACCCCTCCACTTT
CSARSVAGSPPADSPLHF
>many|NA|TRBV20-1|TRBJ2-1
TGCAGTGCTAGCGAAGGCAGGAAGGGATCTAGGTACAATGAGCAGTTCTTC
CSASEGRKGSRYNEQFF
>many|TRBD1|TRBV7-2|TRBJ2-2
TGTGCCAGCAGCTCGGGACAGACGACCGGGGAGCTGTTTTTT
CASSSGQTTGELFF
>few|NA|TRBV7-6|TRBJ2-3
TGTGCCAGCAGCCAGTACGCGGTGGCTTTGTCGGATACGCAGTATTTT
CASSQYAVALSDTQYF
>few|TRBD1|TRBV5-6|TRBJ1-2
TGTGCCAGCGGGGCGAAGGGACAGGGGCACGGCTACACCTTC
CASGAKGQGHGYTF